The 2 T cell receptor beta chains below come from one sample, sequenced in a study of T cell repertoires in cytomegalovirus infection. Their target antigens are unknown. TCRdb passed the reads through MiXCR, listing each CDR3 protein once. The sample records more than 90,000 distinct CDR3 sequences, over 9% being singletons. Source material: PBMCs, sequenced either directly or after in vitro stimulation (not recorded which). The receptors were gathered from a human donor in good health (CMV status not recorded). Some clones in this sample may be carry-over from other donors' samples.

This clonotype was recorded many times. The chain couples TRBV19 to TRBJ1-5; TRBD1 matches at 8 bases. J lost 3 bases, V lost 3 bases, and 7 bases had no gene match. Per germline, CDR1 LNHDA and CDR2 SQIVND (reference sequence). The CDR3 is made up of 16 amino acids. In DNA form, the CDR3 reads TGTGCCAGTAGTATTCGACAGGGGACGAACAATCAGCCCCAGCATTTT. Translation: CASSIRQGTNNQPQHF.

At least ten counts were recorded for this clonotype. The chain links TRBV6-2 or TRBV6-3 to TRBJ2-2; 11 bases align to TRBD1. V shed 5 bases, J shed 6 bases, and the junction held 2 bases outside the gene matches. CDR1 MNHEY and CDR2 SVGEGT come from the germline V gene. The CDR3 sequence is 14 residues long. CDR3 sequence reads: CASSPGQGAGELFF. In nucleotides, the CDR3 is TGTGCCAGCAGTCCGGGACAGGGGGCCGGGGAGCTGTTTTTT.